The source of this T cell receptor beta chain is a study of cytomegalovirus exposure and HLA in healthy donors (dated by TCRdb to about 2017). About the full investigation: According to a later analysis, one platform produced both the 110 or so validation repertoires and the roughly 640 repertoires of the first cohort. The aim of the study was to test whether cataloging public T cell receptors could identify signatures of past pathogen exposure. A separate validation cohort of 100 to 150 different subjects was used in addition to the roughly 700-subject first cohort. To predict cytomegalovirus infection status, the study combined high-throughput TCR immunosequencing, statistical association of individual TCRs with disease status, and machine learning.

Regarding this clone: Its antigen specificity is not known. Base-call qualities are not available, and no considerably larger clone is one nucleotide away.

Library preparation was by the immunoSEQ multiplex PCR assay. The paper's data handling went like this. A statistical classification framework was built to diagnose cytomegalovirus status from the catalog of TCR beta chain sequences. TCRdb carries this immuneACCESS record with in-frame sequences only. Its versions omit some clonotypes, under half of them owing to an unresolved V gene in the studies checked, with the rest unexplained. V, J and clone size are those of that table, while D and trimming were read from the DNA. The sample table records hundreds of thousands of clones; around 89% of these occur just once. 0.92% of the sample lies in the top ten. Separate from the approximately 690-subject first cohort, the validation cohort of about 110 subjects was the group to which the donors belonged. Summary of the overall study and its limitations: Of the cluster scores, around 95% were above 0 in a later analysis, which found that TCRs clustered in the first cohort also tended to co-occur in the approximately 130 validation repertoires. Cytomegalovirus status was reported to be diagnosed by the classifier with high specificity and sensitivity in both the original and validation cohorts. In the study, some 160 TCR beta chains were listed as associated with cytomegalovirus. The validation cohort had no HLA typing available for a later analysis, so co-occurrence within that cohort was assessed over all 130 or so repertoires. In vitro tests confirmed that a few of the cytomegalovirus-associated TCR beta chains recognize cytomegalovirus antigens. The authors suggested that the approach could potentially be generalized to other disease states and immunological phenotypes. Across donors, most TCR sequences were observed very rarely, whereas some public TCRs were present in many individuals.

Source material: PBMCs. This sequence originates from a woman younger than 30 in good health and CMV-seronegative.

The CDR3 in this case is CASTGTGLNTEAFF. The DNA reads as follows: TGCGCCTCGACCGGGACAGGGCTGAACACTGAAGCTTTCTTT. Here the chain combines TRBV10-2 and TRBJ1-1, with TRBD1 matching 9 junction bases. Via the germline V gene, CDR1 is WSHSY and CDR2 SAAADI. The CDR3 spans 14 residues, from the cysteine through the phenylalanine. The kept DNA is CDR3 alone, 42 bases in frame from the first base. Trimming leaves V shorter by 11 bases and J shorter by 0 bases, with the junction holding 7 bases beyond the gene matches.